Below are 6 T cell receptor beta chains sequenced from a single sample in a study of control samples from healthy donors and cancer patients. The assay was immunoSEQ multiplex PCR, and TCRdb's table has in-frame clones only and misses some. This sample's clone table lists some 190,000 clones. Sequencing was performed on blood. The receptors stem from a woman in her 30s in good health.

The chain employs TRBV18 and TRBJ1-6, with no clear D. Germline CDR1 is KGHSH and CDR2 is LQKENI. The CDR3 consists of 15 residues. Between the trimmed V and J ends, which lost 2 bases and 5 bases, there was a span of 10 bases. The CDR3 region is CASSPSGRDNSPLHF. As DNA, the CDR3 is TGTGCCAGCTCACCATCCGGGCGGGATAATTCACCCCTCCACTTT.

The chain is built from TRBV2 and TRBJ2-3; unclear D gene. Germline V gene data show CDR1 as SNHLY and CDR2 as FYNNEI. Trimming shortened V by 6 bases and J by 6 bases, and 10 bases separated the two germline ends. This CDR3 is 12 amino acids long. The DNA for the CDR3 is TGTGCCAGCAGAATTGGGCTCGATACGCAGTATTTT. Translating gives CASRIGLDTQYF.

The V call is TRBV9, the J call TRBJ1-1; D is possibly TRBD1 (5 bases). The CDR3 runs to 14 residues. Looked up from germline, CDR1 is SGDLS and CDR2 is YYNGEE. Trimming pared 3 bases from V and 3 bases from J, leaving 12 bases between. The CDR3 nucleotides read TGTGCCAGCAGCGGCGGAGGGGAATACACTGAAGCTTTCTTT. Protein sequence: CASSGGGEYTEAFF.

V is TRBV4-1 and J is TRBJ1-5, with D possibly matching TRBD1 (6 bases). V gave up 1 base and J gave up 4 bases, with 11 bases separating them. CDR3 length equals 15 residues. In germline, CDR1 is MGHRA, CDR2 YSYEKL. Written as DNA, the CDR3 is TGCGCCAGCAGCCAAGCCACAGGGTGGAATCAGCCCCAGCATTTT. It codes for CASSQATGWNQPQHF.

This rearrangement joins TRBV6-1 to TRBJ1-5; D remains unclear. The length of the CDR3 is 16 residues. Trimming took 4 bases from V and 3 from J, leaving 16 bases between them. Germline V gene lookup returns CDR1 MNHNS and CDR2 SASEGT. The CDR3 spells CASSALDGFINQPQHF. CDR3 nucleotide sequence: TGTGCCAGCAGTGCCTTGGACGGGTTCATCAATCAGCCCCAGCATTTT.

V usage is TRBV28 and J usage is TRBJ1-2; a possible D gene is TRBD1 (5 bases). Looked up from germline, CDR1 is MDHEN and CDR2 is SYDVKM. Trimming shortened V by 6 bases and J by 6 bases, and 26 bases separated the two germline ends. The CDR3 spans 17 residues. The CDR3 is CASSQVLGGVGPDGYTF. The CDR3 DNA reads TGTGCCAGCAGCCAAGTACTCGGGGGGGTCGGACCGGATGGCTACACCTTC.